This T cell receptor (beta chain) was identified in a study of shared clonotypes between healthy human individuals. Trimming left V 1 base short and J 5 bases short, with 12 bases between. CDR3 length: 15 amino acids. Germline V gene lookup returns CDR1 SGHAT and CDR2 FQNNGV. The table came from immunoSEQ multiplex PCR; TCRdb's copy has only in-frame clones and leaves some out. The data contain approximately 980,000 clones, over 75% of them singletons. The receptor was derived from a man between 18 and 29 years old in good health. Source material: memory CD4+ T cells sorted from blood. The subset is: CD45RA-negative fraction. The chain combines TRBV11-2 with TRBJ2-1; a possible D gene is TRBD2 (5 bases). CDR3 protein: CASSLGMGVNNEQFF. DNA for the CDR3: TGTGCCAGCAGCTTAGGAATGGGAGTCAACAATGAGCAGTTCTTC.